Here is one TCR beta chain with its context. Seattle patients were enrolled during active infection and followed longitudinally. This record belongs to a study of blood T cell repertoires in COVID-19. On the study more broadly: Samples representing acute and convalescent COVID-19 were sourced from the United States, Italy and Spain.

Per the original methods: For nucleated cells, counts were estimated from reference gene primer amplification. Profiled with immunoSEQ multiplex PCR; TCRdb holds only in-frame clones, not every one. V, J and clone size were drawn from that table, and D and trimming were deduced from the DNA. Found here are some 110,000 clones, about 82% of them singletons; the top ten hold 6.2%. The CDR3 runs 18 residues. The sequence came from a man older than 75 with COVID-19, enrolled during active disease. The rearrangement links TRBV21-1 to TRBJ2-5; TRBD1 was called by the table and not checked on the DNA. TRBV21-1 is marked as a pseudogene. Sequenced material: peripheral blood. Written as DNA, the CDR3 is TGTGCCAGCAGCGACAGGACAGAAGGGGGTGTGGGTCAAGAGACCCAGTACTTC. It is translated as CASSDRTEGGVGQETQYF.